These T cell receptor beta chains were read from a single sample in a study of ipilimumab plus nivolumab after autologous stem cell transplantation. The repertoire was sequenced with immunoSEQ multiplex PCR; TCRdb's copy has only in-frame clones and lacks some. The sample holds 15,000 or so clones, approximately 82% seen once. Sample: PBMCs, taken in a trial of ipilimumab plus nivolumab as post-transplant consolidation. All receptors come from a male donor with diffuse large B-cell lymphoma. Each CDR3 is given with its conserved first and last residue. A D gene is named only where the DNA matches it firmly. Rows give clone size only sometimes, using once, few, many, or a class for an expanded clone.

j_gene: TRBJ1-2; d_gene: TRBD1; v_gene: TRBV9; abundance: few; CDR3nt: TGTGCCAGCGGGACAGGGGCCGGCTACACCTTC; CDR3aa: CASGTGAGYTF
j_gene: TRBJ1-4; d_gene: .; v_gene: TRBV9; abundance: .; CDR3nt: TGTGCCAGCAGCGGAACGAGTGAAAAACTGTTTTTT; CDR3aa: CASSGTSEKLFF
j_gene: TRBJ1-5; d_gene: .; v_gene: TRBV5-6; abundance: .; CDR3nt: TGTGCCAGCAGCTTTAGCAACCAGCCCCAGCATTTT; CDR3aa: CASSFSNQPQHF
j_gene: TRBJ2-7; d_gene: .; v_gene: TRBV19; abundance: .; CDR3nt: TGTGCCAGTAGTATCGGGGGGCAGGCCTCCTACGAGCAGTACTTC; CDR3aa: CASSIGGQASYEQYF
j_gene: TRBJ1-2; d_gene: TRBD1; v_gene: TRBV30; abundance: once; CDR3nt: TGTGCCTGGAGAGACAGGGAAGGGTATGGCTACACCTTC; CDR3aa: CAWRDREGYGYTF
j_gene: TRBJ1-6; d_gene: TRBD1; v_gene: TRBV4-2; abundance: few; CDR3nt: TGTGCCACGGGACAGGGGGATAATTCACCCCTCCACTTT; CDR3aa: CATGQGDNSPLHF
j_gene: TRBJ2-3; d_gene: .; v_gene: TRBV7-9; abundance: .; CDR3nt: TGTGCCAGCAGCTTATCTTTTAAGGGAAAACATACAGATACGCAGTATTTT; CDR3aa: CASSLSFKGKHTDTQYF
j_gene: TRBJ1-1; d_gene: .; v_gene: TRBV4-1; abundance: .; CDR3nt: TGCGCCAGCAGCCAAGATGTAGCAGGGGCCGGGGGAGCTTTCTTT; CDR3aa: CASSQDVAGAGGAFF
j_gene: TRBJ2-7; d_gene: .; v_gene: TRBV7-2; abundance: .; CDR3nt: TGTGCCAGCAGCTTCGAACCAGCCTACGAGCAGTACTTC; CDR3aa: CASSFEPAYEQYF
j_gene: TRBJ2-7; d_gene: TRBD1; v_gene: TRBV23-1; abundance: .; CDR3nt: TGCGCCAGCTACCCCGGACAGGGAGCTTGTGAGCAGTACTTC; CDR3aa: CASYPGQGACEQYF
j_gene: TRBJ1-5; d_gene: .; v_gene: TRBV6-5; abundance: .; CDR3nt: TGTGCCAGCAGTTATTTTGTAGGGGCGCAGCCCCAGCATTTT; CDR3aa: CASSYFVGAQPQHF
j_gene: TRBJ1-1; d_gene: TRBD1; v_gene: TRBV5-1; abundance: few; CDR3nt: TGCGCCAGCAGCTTGGTGGGGACAGGGGGCAGGAACACTGAAGCTTTCTTT; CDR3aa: CASSLVGTGGRNTEAFF
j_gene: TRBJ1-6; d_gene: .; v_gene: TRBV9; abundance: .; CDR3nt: TGTGCCAGCAGCGTAGGGGGGAATAATTCACCCCTCCACTTT; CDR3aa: CASSVGGNNSPLHF
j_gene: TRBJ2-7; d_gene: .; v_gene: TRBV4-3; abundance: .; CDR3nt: TGCGCCAGCAGCCAAGTCGGAGGAACCTACGAGCAGTACTTC; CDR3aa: CASSQVGGTYEQYF
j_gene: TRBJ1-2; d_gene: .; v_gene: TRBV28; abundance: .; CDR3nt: TGTGCCAGCAGTTTAAGACTCTATGGCTACACCTTC; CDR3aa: CASSLRLYGYTF
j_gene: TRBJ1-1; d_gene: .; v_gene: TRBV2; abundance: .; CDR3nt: TGTGCCAGCAGTGAATTAAACCAGGGACGGGCTTTCTTT; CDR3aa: CASSELNQGRAFF
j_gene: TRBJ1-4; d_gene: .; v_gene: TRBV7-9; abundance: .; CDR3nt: TGTGCCAGCAGCTTAGATTTCGGGGTATGGGAAAAACTGTTTTTT; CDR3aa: CASSLDFGVWEKLFF
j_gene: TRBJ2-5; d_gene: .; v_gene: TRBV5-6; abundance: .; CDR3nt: TGTGCCAGCAGGGACACCTCCGCCAAAGAGACCCAGTACTTC; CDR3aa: CASRDTSAKETQYF
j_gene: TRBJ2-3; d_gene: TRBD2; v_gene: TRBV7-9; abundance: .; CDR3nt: TGTGCCAGCAGCCTAATAGCGGGGGGAACAGATACGCAGTATTTT; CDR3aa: CASSLIAGGTDTQYF
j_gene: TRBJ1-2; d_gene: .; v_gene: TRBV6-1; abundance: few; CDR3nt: TGTGCCAGCAGCCACTCTGAGACAGCGATCTATGGCTACACCTTC; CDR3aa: CASSHSETAIYGYTF
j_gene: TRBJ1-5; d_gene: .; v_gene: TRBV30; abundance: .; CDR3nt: TGTGCCTGGAGTGTACTAGGGATAGGTGCTCAGCCCCAGCATTTT; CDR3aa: CAWSVLGIGAQPQHF
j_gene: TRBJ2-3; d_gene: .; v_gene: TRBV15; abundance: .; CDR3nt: TGTGCCACCAGTCCTGGCCAGAGAATGGGGCAGTATTTT; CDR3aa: CATSPGQRMGQYF
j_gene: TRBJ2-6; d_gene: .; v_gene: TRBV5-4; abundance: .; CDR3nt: TGTGCCAGCAGCTTGCCGGTATCTGGGGCCAACGTCCTGACTTTC; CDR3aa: CASSLPVSGANVLTF
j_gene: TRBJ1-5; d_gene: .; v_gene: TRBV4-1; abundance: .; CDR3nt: TGCGCCAGCAGCAGGTCAGGGTTCGATCAGCCCCAGCATTTT; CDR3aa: CASSRSGFDQPQHF
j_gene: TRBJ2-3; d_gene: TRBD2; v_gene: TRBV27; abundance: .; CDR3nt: TGTGCCAGCAGTTTCCTATCTAGCGGTACGCAGTATTTT; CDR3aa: CASSFLSSGTQYF
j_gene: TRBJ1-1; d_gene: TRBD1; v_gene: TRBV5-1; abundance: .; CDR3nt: TGCGCCAGCAGCTGGAAAGGGGGCGATGCTGAAGCTTTCTTT; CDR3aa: CASSWKGGDAEAFF
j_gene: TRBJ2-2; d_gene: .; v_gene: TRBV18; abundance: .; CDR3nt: TGTGCCAGCTCGCCCTGGCAGACGGCGAACACCGGGGAGCTGTTTTTT; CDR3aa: CASSPWQTANTGELFF
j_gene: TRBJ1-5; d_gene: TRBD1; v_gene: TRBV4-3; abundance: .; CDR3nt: TGCGCCAGCAGCCAAGAGCAGGGGGGCAATCAGCCCCAGCATTTT; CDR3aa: CASSQEQGGNQPQHF
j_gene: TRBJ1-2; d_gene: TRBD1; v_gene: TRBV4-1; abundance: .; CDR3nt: TGCGCCAGCAGCCAGCACAGGGGGGATAGCACCTTC; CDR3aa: CASSQHRGDSTF
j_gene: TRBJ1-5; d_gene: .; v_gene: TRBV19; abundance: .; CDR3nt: TGTGCCAGTAGTATAGAGGATAGCAATCAGCCCCAGCATTTT; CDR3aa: CASSIEDSNQPQHF
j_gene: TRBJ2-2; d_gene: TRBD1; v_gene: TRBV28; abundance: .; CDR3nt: TGTGCCAGCAGTTCGGGACAGGGGGCCACCGGGGAGCTGTTTTTT; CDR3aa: CASSSGQGATGELFF
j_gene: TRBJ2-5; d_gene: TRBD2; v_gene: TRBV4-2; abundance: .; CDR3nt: TGTGCCAGCAGCCTCGGGACTAGCGGGGGCCAAGAGACCCAGTACTTC; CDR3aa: CASSLGTSGGQETQYF
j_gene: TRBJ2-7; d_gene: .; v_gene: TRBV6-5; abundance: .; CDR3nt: TGTGCCAGCAGTTACGGAGGACCCTCCTACGAGCAGTACTTC; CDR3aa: CASSYGGPSYEQYF
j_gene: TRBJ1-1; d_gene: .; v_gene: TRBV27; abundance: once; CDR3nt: TGTGCCAGCAGTTTGAGGCAATCAAACACTGAAGCTTTCTTT; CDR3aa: CASSLRQSNTEAFF
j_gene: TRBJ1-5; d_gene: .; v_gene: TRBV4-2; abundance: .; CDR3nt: TGTGCCAGCAGCCAAGATGGGCCAGGGTACAATCAGCCCCAGCATTTT; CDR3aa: CASSQDGPGYNQPQHF
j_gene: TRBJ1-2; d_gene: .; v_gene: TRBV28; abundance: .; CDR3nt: TGTGCCAGCAGGTCGGGAGATCGGGCTAACTATGGCTACACCTTC; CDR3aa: CASRSGDRANYGYTF
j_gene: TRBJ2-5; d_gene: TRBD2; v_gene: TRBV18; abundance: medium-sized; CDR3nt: TGTGCCAGCTCACCTGCGGGCGGGGGAGAGACCCAGTACTTC; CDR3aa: CASSPAGGGETQYF
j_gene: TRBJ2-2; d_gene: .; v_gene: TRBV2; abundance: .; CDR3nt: TGTGCCAGCAGTGAATACCGCACCGGGGAGCTGTTTTTT; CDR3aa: CASSEYRTGELFF
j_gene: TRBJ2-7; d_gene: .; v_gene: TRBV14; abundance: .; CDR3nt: TGTGCCAGCAGCCCGGGGGAAGGGTCCTCCTACGAGCAGTACTTC; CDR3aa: CASSPGEGSSYEQYF
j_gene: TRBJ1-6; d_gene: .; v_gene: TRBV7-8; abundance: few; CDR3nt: TGTGCCAGCACCCCCATGGGCCTGACAGCGTCCGAGTCCACACCCCTCCACTTT; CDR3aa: CASTPMGLTASESTPLHF
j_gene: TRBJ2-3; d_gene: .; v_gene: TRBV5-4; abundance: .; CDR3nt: TGTGCCAGCGGTAGTTTTAGGGGGGCCCGCACAGATACGCAGTATTTT; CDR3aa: CASGSFRGARTDTQYF
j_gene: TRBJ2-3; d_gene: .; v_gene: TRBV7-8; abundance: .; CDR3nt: TGTGCCAGTGGGTGGCAGGGGAGACCAGATACGCAGTATTTT; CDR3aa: CASGWQGRPDTQYF
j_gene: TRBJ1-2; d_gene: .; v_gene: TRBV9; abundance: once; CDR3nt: TGTGCCAGCAGCGTAGACCCGGGGGGTTATGGCTACACCTTC; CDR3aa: CASSVDPGGYGYTF
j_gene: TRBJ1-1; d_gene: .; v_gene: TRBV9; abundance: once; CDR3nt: TGTGCCAGCAGCGTAGGATCATTAGGGAACACTGAAGCTTTCTTT; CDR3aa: CASSVGSLGNTEAFF
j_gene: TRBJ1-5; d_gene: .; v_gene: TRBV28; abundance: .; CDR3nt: TGTGCCAGCAGTTTTGCCATCAATCAGCCCCAGCATTTT; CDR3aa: CASSFAINQPQHF
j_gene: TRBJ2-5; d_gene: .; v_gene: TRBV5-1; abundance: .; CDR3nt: TGCGCCAGCAGCTTGTATTGGACGGGGATGGGGACCCAGTACTTC; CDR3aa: CASSLYWTGMGTQYF
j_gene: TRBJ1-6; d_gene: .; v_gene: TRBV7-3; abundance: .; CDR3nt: TGTGCCAGCAGCTTAATGTTAACTCCAAATTCACCCCTCCACTTT; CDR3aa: CASSLMLTPNSPLHF
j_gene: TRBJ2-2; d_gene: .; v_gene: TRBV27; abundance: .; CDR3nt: TGTGCCAGCAGTTCCCCCGGCGGGTTGGGCACCGGGGAGCTGTTTTTT; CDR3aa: CASSSPGGLGTGELFF
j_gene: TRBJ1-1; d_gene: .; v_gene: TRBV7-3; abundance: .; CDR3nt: TGTGCCAGCAGCCCGAATGGGGCTGAAGCTTTCTTT; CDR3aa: CASSPNGAEAFF
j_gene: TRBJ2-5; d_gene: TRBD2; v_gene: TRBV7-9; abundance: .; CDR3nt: TGTGCCAGCACGGTTTCTAGCGGAGAGACCCAGTACTTC; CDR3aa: CASTVSSGETQYF
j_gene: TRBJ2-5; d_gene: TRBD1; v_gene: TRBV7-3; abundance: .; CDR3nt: TGTGCCAGCTCCCGACAGGGGTCCGCTCTCGAGACCCAGTACTTC; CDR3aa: CASSRQGSALETQYF
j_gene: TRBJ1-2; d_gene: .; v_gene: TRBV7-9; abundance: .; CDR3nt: TGTGCCAGCAGCGGTCGGAAGGGAGCTAACTATGGCTACACCTTC; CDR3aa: CASSGRKGANYGYTF